This T cell receptor beta chain was retrieved from a study of CD8 T cells in ankylosing spondylitis. The study, taken as a whole, reports: Past studies reported some motif variants in reactive arthritis synovial fluid and blood.

CDR3 size: 16 residues. Per the germline V gene, CDR1 is LNHDA and CDR2 is SQIVND (reference sequence). With V trimmed by 1 base and J by 0 bases, 2 bases remained unmatched. Remarks on this clonotype: Its antigen is not identified.

TCRdb recomputed calls from the 5' RACE reads with MiXCR, one row per CDR3 protein. The sample carries about 170,000 distinct CDR3 sequences, around 16% recorded once. Sequences were obtained from blood, either unsorted or a sorted T cell fraction (not recorded which). This sequence was found in a male donor with ankylosing spondylitis or in good health (not recorded which). The V and J genes are TRBV19 and TRBJ2-1; TRBD2 matches 8 bases. CDR3 sequence (DNA): TGTGCCAGTAGTATAGGGAGCGGGGGCTCCTACAATGAGCAGTTCTTC. Amino acids: CASSIGSGGSYNEQFF.